These 22 T cell receptor beta chains were sequenced from one sample in a study of post-analysis software for immune sequencing data (dated by TCRdb to about 2015). What the research found in general, with its limitations: Significantly higher frequencies in patients than in controls were found for five or six TRBV segments, including TRBV5-6, TRBV5-1 and TRBV20-1.

Their antigen targets remain unknown. The method behind the library was PCR. The sequencer listed for this sample is Illumina HiSeq 2500. To reduce PCR and sequencing biases, unique molecular identifiers were incorporated into the TCR beta cDNA libraries. The public reads were quality trimmed at Q25 with fastp and then assembled into clones with MiXCR by TCRdb, keeping productive beta chains. Each entry is one CDR3 protein sequence, shown with its most common DNA and genes. The sample has approximately 730,000 distinct CDR3 sequences on record, 25% to 30% of them singletons. Roughly 0.57% of the sample is taken by the ten largest. The sequencing sample was made of blood. Receptors were obtained from a girl aged 10 to 17 with multiple sclerosis.

This clonotype was found many times. This chain uses TRBV28 with TRBJ2-4; D unclear. CDR3 length equals 16 residues. Germline V lookup: CDR1 MDHEN, CDR2 SYDVKM. Trimming took off 4 bases at V and 0 bases at J, with 13 bases between the two ends. The CDR3 reads CASSSPLVSAKNIQYF. The CDR3 DNA reads as TGTGCCAGCAGTTCCCCGTTAGTCTCAGCCAAAAACATTCAGTACTTC.

The V and J genes are TRBV20-1 and TRBJ1-4; D uncertain. V lost 4 bases and J lost 8, with 17 bases in between. The CDR3 is 14 residues long. The germline gives CDR1 DFQATT, CDR2 SNEGSKA (reference sequence). CDR3 protein: CSATSAVAYEKLFF. As DNA, the CDR3 is TGCAGTGCTACCTCGGCAGTAGCGTACGAAAAACTGTTTTTT.

The chain has TRBV5-8 and TRBJ2-3; unclear D gene. V was clipped by 5 bases and J by 2 bases, with 6 bases between them. Germline CDR1 reads SGHTS; CDR2 reads YDEGEE. The CDR3 consists of 12 residues. The CDR3 protein is CASREYTDTQYF. CDR3 DNA: TGTGCCAGCAGAGAGTACACAGATACGCAGTATTTT.

The J gene is TRBJ2-4, the V gene TRBV10-3; 11 nucleotides match TRBD2. The CDR3 length is 13 residues. The trim removed 8 bases at V and 5 bases at J, leaving 2 bases unmatched. Germline V gene lookup returns CDR1 ENHRY and CDR2 SYGVKD. The CDR3 DNA is TGTGCCATCGGGGGACTAGCGGAAAACATTCAGTACTTC. Translation: CAIGGLAENIQYF.

This clonotype was found a few times. The V gene is TRBV5-1, the J gene TRBJ2-4; D might be TRBD1 or TRBD2, each matching 5 bases. The germline V gene encodes CDR1 SGHRS and CDR2 YFSETQ. This CDR3 region has 16 residues. Trimming took 7 bases from V and 4 from J, leaving 21 bases between them. CDR3 region: CASGWVGAEGKNIQYF. CDR3 nucleotide sequence: TGCGCCAGCGGCTGGGTCGGGGCCGAGGGGAAAAACATTCAGTACTTC.

Only a few counts were recorded for this clonotype. DNA of the CDR3: TGTGCCAGCAGTGCTGTATCCTATGGCTACACCTTC. Translation: CASSAVSYGYTF. The V and J genes are TRBV12-3 or TRBV12-4 and TRBJ1-2; no clear D gene. CDR3 length: 12 residues. Trimming cost V 5 bases and J 4 bases, with 8 bases left between them.

A note on this clonotype: A junction boundary mismatches the germline segment, possibly from a read error. The V call is TRBV7-2, the J call TRBJ2-6; TRBD1 is a possible D gene (6 bases). CDR3 length: 17 residues. Germline assignment: CDR1 SGHTA and CDR2 FQGNSA. The CDR3: CASSLAAALLGANVPTF. Written as DNA, the CDR3 is TGTGCCAGCAGCTTAGCGGCAGCACTACTGGGGGCCAACGTCCCGACTTTC.

The rearrangement links TRBV27 to TRBJ2-7, with TRBD2 as a possible D gene (5 bases). The CDR3 spans 15 residues. V dropped 5 bases and J dropped 3 bases, with 17 bases sitting between them. Germline V lookup: CDR1 MNHEY, CDR2 SMNVEV (reference sequence). CDR3 nucleotide sequence: TGTGCCAGCAGTCCGGACTTAGCAGCAGGCTACGAGCAGTACTTC. Translated, it gives CASSPDLAAGYEQYF.

This clonotype appeared a single time. J is TRBJ2-7 and V is TRBV5-1; a weak D match, TRBD2 (5 bases). The CDR3 has 15 residues. V shed 2 bases and J shed 12 bases, with 24 bases lying between them. Germline CDR1 and CDR2: SGHRS and YFSETQ. CDR3 bases: TGCGCCAGCAGCTTCGGGCGGTCCTACGGGAACATTCGGTACTTC. Protein sequence: CASSFGRSYGNIRYF. Full variable domain (outside the CDR3, taken from reference TRBV5-1 and TRBJ2-7): KAGVTQTPRYLIKTRGQQVTLSCSPISGHRSVSWYQQTPGQGLQFLFEYFSETQRNKGNFPGRFSGRQFSNSRSEMNVSTLELGDSALYLCASSFGRSYGNIRYFGPGTRLTVT.

There are a few counts of this clonotype. The V call is TRBV20-1, the J call TRBJ2-5, with TRBD2 matching 12 bases. The V segment lost 1 base and the J segment 4 bases; nucleotides outside the gene matches: 13. The germline gives CDR1 DFQATT, CDR2 SNEGSKA (reference sequence). The CDR3 is 18 amino acids. CDR3 nucleotide sequence: TGCAGTGCTAGAGCCCCGATGGGAGCGGGACTAGCGGGAGAGACCCAGTACTTC. Translated: CSARAPMGAGLAGETQYF.

This clonotype was detected a few times. The rearrangement uses TRBV4-1 and TRBJ2-1; TRBD2 agrees at 13 bases. The J call may be wrong; the DNA end is better matched by TRBJ2-7. Germline CDR1 and CDR2: MGHRA and YSYEKL. This CDR3 is 17 amino acids long. The CDR3 spells CASSQELAGGRYNEQYF. The CDR3 DNA sequence: TGCGCCAGCAGCCAAGAACTAGCGGGGGGGCGCTACAATGAGCAGTACTTC.

This clonotype has only a few counts. The chain's CDR3 is CASSYSTSGRFSRYEQYF. The CDR3 nucleotides read TGTGCCAGCAGTTACTCGACTAGCGGGAGATTTAGTCGGTACGAGCAGTACTTC. V gene TRBV6-5 combines with J gene TRBJ2-7; TRBD2 matches 12 bases. The CDR3 runs to 18 residues. The J segment lost 4 bases and the V segment lost 0 bases, leaving 10 bases of the junction unmatched. The germline CDR1 and CDR2 sequences are MNHEY and SVGAGI.

The table lists this clonotype with many counts. The CDR3 region is CASSRAGGDHNEQFF. The CDR3 DNA is TGTGCCAGCAGCAGAGCGGGAGGGGATCACAATGAGCAGTTCTTC. This sequence joins TRBV6-4 and TRBJ2-1, with 10 bases that match TRBD2. The length of the CDR3 is 15 residues. CDR1 is MRHNA, CDR2 SNTAGT, per germline. V dropped 6 bases and J dropped 5; count of bases not matched to a gene: 7.

This clonotype was detected only a few times. V usage is TRBV20-1 and J usage is TRBJ1-5; D perhaps matches TRBD1 (5 bases). The CDR3 length is 15 residues. The V and J ends lost 3 bases and 2 bases respectively, with 14 bases between them. Germline V gives CDR1 DFQATT, CDR2 SNEGSKA (reference sequence). For the CDR3, the DNA is TGCAGTGCTAGGAAGCAGGGTGATGGCAATCAGCCCCAGCATTTT. The encoded protein is CSARKQGDGNQPQHF.

This clonotype was seen only a few times. The chain employs TRBV6-6 and TRBJ1-1; D uncertain. This CDR3 region has 15 residues. Germline V gene sequence: CDR1 MNHNY, CDR2 SVGAGI (reference sequence). Trimming shortened V by 0 bases and J by 2 bases, and 10 bases separated the two germline ends. The CDR3 nucleotides read TGTGCCAGCAGTTACTCGTCCGGGTACAACACTGAAGCTTTCTTT. This codes for CASSYSSGYNTEAFF.

Many counts were recorded for this clonotype. The chain combines TRBV10-3 with TRBJ2-7; possibly TRBD1 or TRBD2 for D (5 bases each). This CDR3 has 12 residues. The V and J ends lost 3 bases and 10 bases respectively, with 13 bases between them. Per germline, CDR1 ENHRY and CDR2 SYGVKD. The CDR3 nucleotides are TGTGCCATCAGTGAACCGAGGGGTATTCAGTACTTC. This translates into CAISEPRGIQYF.

This clonotype was picked up a small number of times. CDR3 in DNA: TGTGCCAGCACCTCATGGGACAGGGCGGCAGATACGCAGTATTTT. Encoded protein: CASTSWDRAADTQYF. The chain employs TRBV28 and TRBJ2-3, with TRBD1 matching over 9 bases. The germline CDR1 and CDR2 sequences are MDHEN and SYDVKM. V was pared by 7 bases and J by 4 bases, with 9 bases of the junction left unmatched. CDR3 length: 15 amino acids. Full variable domain (rest looked up from reference TRBV28 and TRBJ2-3): DVKVTQSSRYLVKRTGEKVFLECVQDMDHENMFWYRQDPGLGLRLIYFSYDVKMKEKGDIPEGYSVSREKKERFSLILESASTNQTSMYLCASTSWDRAADTQYFGPGTRLTVL.

This clonotype was seen ten or more times. The genes are TRBV7-2 and TRBJ1-2; 9 bases fit TRBD1. This CDR3 comprises 15 residues. Germline V gene sequence: CDR1 SGHTA, CDR2 FQGNSA. The junction had 9 bases not matched to a gene; V was cut back by 5 bases and J by 5 bases. The DNA for the CDR3 is TGTGCCAGCAGCACGGACCGGGACAGGGCATATGGCTACACCTTC. It specifies CASSTDRDRAYGYTF.

V gene TRBV20-1 combines with J gene TRBJ2-6; the D is unclear. Germline loops: CDR1 DFQATT, CDR2 SNEGSKA (reference sequence). With 1 base removed from V and 4 bases from J, the gap between germline ends came to 8 bases. The CDR3 is 14 residues long. The CDR3 DNA is TGCAGTGCTAGAGGCGGCCTCGGGGCCAACGTCCTGACTTTC. This sequence encodes CSARGGLGANVLTF.

This chain uses TRBV20-1 with TRBJ2-7; 13 nucleotides align to TRBD2. Germline assignment: CDR1 DFQATT and CDR2 SNEGSKA (reference sequence). V lost 0 bases to trimming and J lost 4 bases; unmatched junction nucleotides: 6. This CDR3 has 16 residues. CDR3 DNA sequence: TGCAGTGCTAGAGATCACCGGACTAGCGGGAGATACGAGCAGTACTTC. Translating it yields CSARDHRTSGRYEQYF.

This chain joins TRBV15 and TRBJ2-5; TRBD2 is a possible D gene (6 bases). The J call could be wrong; TRBJ2-1 is a better fit for the DNA end. Germline-derived CDR1 and CDR2 are LNHNV and YYDKDF (reference sequence). The CDR3 sequence is 16 residues long. The CDR3 is CATSRSDVGDWETQFF. The CDR3 region has the DNA TGTGCCACCAGCAGATCCGACGTAGGGGACTGGGAGACCCAGTTCTTC.

There are a few counts of this clonotype. V is TRBV7-2 and J is TRBJ1-2; 9 positions agree with TRBD1. The CDR3 consists of 17 residues. The V gene end was trimmed by 5 bases and the J gene end by 7 bases; junction bases not matched to a gene: 17. CDR1 and CDR2 from the germline V gene are SGHTA and FQGNSA. CDR3 sequence (DNA): TGTGCCAGCAGCCCGTACATACCAACAGGGGGCGCGAGTGGCTACACCTTC. This codes for CASSPYIPTGGASGYTF.